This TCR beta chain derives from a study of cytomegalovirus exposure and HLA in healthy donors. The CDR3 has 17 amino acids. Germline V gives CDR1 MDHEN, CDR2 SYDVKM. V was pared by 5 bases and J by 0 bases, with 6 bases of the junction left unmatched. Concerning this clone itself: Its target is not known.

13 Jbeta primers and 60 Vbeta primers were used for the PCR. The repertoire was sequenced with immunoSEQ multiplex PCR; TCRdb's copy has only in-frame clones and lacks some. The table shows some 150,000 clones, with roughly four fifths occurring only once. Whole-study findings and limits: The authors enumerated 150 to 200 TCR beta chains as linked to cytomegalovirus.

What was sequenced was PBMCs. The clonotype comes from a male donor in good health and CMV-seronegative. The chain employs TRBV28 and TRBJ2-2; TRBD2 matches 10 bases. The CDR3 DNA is TGTGCCAGCAGTCTGGGGACTAGCGAGGCGAACACCGGGGAGCTGTTTTTT. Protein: CASSLGTSEANTGELFF.